These 18 T cell receptor beta chains were sequenced from one sample in a study of blood T cell repertoires in COVID-19. Some clones are missing from TCRdb's copy, which holds only in-frame ones; the method was immunoSEQ multiplex PCR. The data contain 51,000 or so clones, 81% of them singletons. The sequencing input was peripheral blood. Receptors originate from a woman of 80 years or more with COVID-19, enrolled during active disease.

The chain couples TRBV27 to TRBJ2-7; TRBD2 matches 7 bases. The CDR3 extends over 15 amino acids. With V trimmed by 2 bases and J by 0 bases, 4 bases remained unmatched. The germline CDR1 and CDR2 sequences are MNHEY and SMNVEV (reference sequence). The CDR3 DNA sequence: TGTGCCAGCAGTTTAGGGGGAGGGAGCTCCTACGAGCAGTACTTC. Its protein product is CASSLGGGSSYEQYF.

The rearrangement links TRBV5-1 to TRBJ2-2, with D hard to call. Per the germline V gene, CDR1 is SGHRS and CDR2 is YFSETQ. Deletions cut 1 base from V and 7 bases from J, with 5 bases between. The CDR3 extends over 12 amino acids. CDR3 sequence (DNA): TGCGCCAGCAGCTTGAACTACGGGGAGCTGTTTTTT. Protein product: CASSLNYGELFF.

This clone appeared a single time. The V call is TRBV7-6, the J call TRBJ2-1, with 9 bases matching TRBD2. CDR3 length: 16 amino acids. Trimming removed 1 base from V and 5 bases from J; junction bases left unmatched: 6. CDR1 is SGHVS and CDR2 is FNYEAQ in the germline V gene. The CDR3 loop reads CASSLVSLAGNNEQFF. The CDR3 coding sequence is TGTGCCAGCAGCTTAGTCTCTCTAGCGGGGAACAATGAGCAGTTCTTC.

The V and J genes are TRBV27 and TRBJ2-2; tentatively, D is TRBD2 (6 bases). CDR1 and CDR2 (germline): MNHEY, SMNVEV (reference sequence). This CDR3 region has 13 residues. Trimming took 4 bases from V and 5 from J, leaving 8 bases between them. Written as DNA, the CDR3 is TGTGCCAGCAGTTGGCGGGGAACCGGGGAGCTGTTTTTT. Protein product: CASSWRGTGELFF.

Comment on this clone: At one end the junction does not follow the germline gene, possibly because of a read error. V and J are TRBV7-2 and TRBJ2-7; 10 nucleotides agree with TRBD2. This CDR3 is 15 amino acids long. Germline lookup yields CDR1 SGHTA and CDR2 FQGNSA. Here the CDR3 DNA reads TGTGCCAGCAGCGTAGCCCTAGCGGGAGTCGACGAGCAGTACTTC. Protein product: CASSVALAGVDEQYF.

The gene calls are TRBV10-1 and TRBJ2-1; 9 positions agree with TRBD1. The germline V gene encodes CDR1 WNHNN and CDR2 SYGVQD (reference sequence). The junction had 9 bases not matched to a gene; V was cut back by 4 bases and J by 8 bases. The length of the CDR3 is 15 residues. This CDR3 reads CASSVYGQGSDEQFF. Written as DNA, the CDR3 is TGCGCCAGCAGTGTATATGGACAGGGGAGCGATGAGCAGTTCTTC.

For the CDR3, the DNA is TGTGCCAGCAAAGAGGGACAGTCCTATAATTCACCCCTCCACTTT. This gives the protein CASKEGQSYNSPLHF. V usage is TRBV19 and J usage is TRBJ1-6; TRBD1 matches 7 bases. The CDR3 is 15 residues long. Germline V lookup: CDR1 LNHDA, CDR2 SQIVND (reference sequence). J gave up 1 base and V 9 bases, and 6 bases lay outside the gene matches.

This chain joins TRBV9 and TRBJ2-7, with D perhaps TRBD1 (6 bases). V was clipped by 0 bases and J by 6 bases, with 22 bases between them. Germline V gene lookup returns CDR1 SGDLS and CDR2 YYNGEE. The CDR3 is 17 amino acids. In DNA, the CDR3 is TGTGCCAGCAGCGTAGCTCCGGACGCCAGGGGAAATCGCGAGCAGTACTTC. Amino acids: CASSVAPDARGNREQYF.

V is TRBV4-1 and J is TRBJ1-3, with a tentative D call TRBD1 (5 bases). This CDR3 is built from 18 residues. Germline lookup yields CDR1 MGHRA and CDR2 YSYEKL. Deletions cut 4 bases from V and 0 bases from J, with 19 bases between. CDR3 in amino acids: CASSLTVFTLISGNTIYF. Written as DNA, the CDR3 is TGCGCCAGCAGCCTGACAGTCTTCACCTTAATCTCTGGAAACACCATATATTTT.

V usage is TRBV19 and J usage is TRBJ2-3; TRBD1 might be the D (6 bases). Germline loops: CDR1 LNHDA, CDR2 SQIVND (reference sequence). The CDR3 sequence is 15 residues long. Trimming took 1 base from V and 5 from J, leaving 13 bases between them. CDR3 DNA: TGTGCCAGTAGTATAGGGGGCAGGGGTGGAGATACGCAGTATTTT. It translates to CASSIGGRGGDTQYF.

The genes are TRBV7-8 and TRBJ2-4; 7 bases are shared with TRBD2. The V gene end was trimmed by 3 bases and the J gene end by 7 bases; junction bases not matched to a gene: 12. The length of the CDR3 is 16 residues. The germline V gene encodes CDR1 SGHVS and CDR2 FQNEAQ. In DNA form, the CDR3 reads TGTGCCAGCAGCTTCAGGACTAGTCGAGAGGGTAACATTCAGTACTTC. It encodes CASSFRTSREGNIQYF.

The genes are TRBV13 and TRBJ1-2, with D maybe TRBD1 (5 bases). Between the trimmed V and J ends, which lost 0 bases and 4 bases, there was a span of 12 bases. Germline loops: CDR1 PRHDT, CDR2 FYEKMQ (reference sequence). The CDR3 totals 15 residues. The DNA of the CDR3 is TGTGCCAGCAGCTTAGGTATAGGGGCCACCTATGGCTACACCTTC. It specifies CASSLGIGATYGYTF.

V and J are TRBV29-1 and TRBJ1-2; tentatively, D is TRBD1 (6 bases). V lost 5 bases to trimming and J lost 2 bases, with 9 bases between them. Germline V lookup: CDR1 SQVTM, CDR2 ANQGSEA. The CDR3 loop spans 12 amino acids. The CDR3 DNA sequence: TGCAGCGTTATCGACAGGAACTATGGCTACACCTTC. Its protein product is CSVIDRNYGYTF.

The chain recombines TRBV27 with TRBJ2-7; TRBD1 matches at 12 bases. The CDR3 contains 15 residues. V trimming: 1 base; J trimming: 7 bases; junction bases outside the gene matches: 5. CDR1 and CDR2 from the germline V gene are MNHEY and SMNVEV (reference sequence). For the CDR3, the DNA is TGTGCCAGCAGTTTATGGGGACAGGGGGCTAAAGAGCAGTACTTC. Residues: CASSLWGQGAKEQYF.

The chain joins TRBV5-1 to TRBJ1-5; tentative D call: TRBD1 (5 bases). Germline V gene lookup returns CDR1 SGHRS and CDR2 YFSETQ. The CDR3 runs 14 residues. V lost 4 bases, J lost 0 bases, and 8 bases lay in between. CDR3 region: CASSRDSSNQPQHF. DNA of the CDR3: TGCGCCAGCAGCAGAGACAGTAGCAATCAGCCCCAGCATTTT.

V gene TRBV4-1 combines with J gene TRBJ2-1; 7 bases map to TRBD2. The CDR3 has 17 amino acids. The germline V gene has CDR1 MGHRA and CDR2 YSYEKL. J was trimmed by 1 base and V by 4 bases; bases with no gene match: 10. CDR3 in amino acids: CASSLETWEGSYNEQFF. For the CDR3, the DNA is TGCGCCAGCAGCCTCGAGACTTGGGAGGGGTCCTACAATGAGCAGTTCTTC.

This clone was seen a few times. The chain recombines TRBV27 with TRBJ2-7, with TRBD1 identical over 10 bases. V shed 2 bases and J 3 bases; nucleotides not matched to a gene: 22. The CDR3 totals 21 residues. Germline assignment: CDR1 MNHEY and CDR2 SMNVEV (reference sequence). The CDR3 loop reads CASSLSWTGGPNSFLIYEQYF. For the CDR3, the DNA is TGTGCCAGCAGTTTAAGTTGGACAGGGGGTCCCAATTCCTTTTTGATCTACGAGCAGTACTTC.

The chain recombines TRBV7-2 with TRBJ2-3, with D perhaps matching TRBD1 (5 bases). This CDR3 has 15 residues. Germline CDR1 SGHTA, CDR2 FQGNSA. Trimming removed 5 bases at V and 4 bases at J, with 16 bases between. DNA of the CDR3: TGTGCCAGCAGCCCTGTTAGTATGGGGCCAGATACGCAGTATTTT. Amino acids: CASSPVSMGPDTQYF.